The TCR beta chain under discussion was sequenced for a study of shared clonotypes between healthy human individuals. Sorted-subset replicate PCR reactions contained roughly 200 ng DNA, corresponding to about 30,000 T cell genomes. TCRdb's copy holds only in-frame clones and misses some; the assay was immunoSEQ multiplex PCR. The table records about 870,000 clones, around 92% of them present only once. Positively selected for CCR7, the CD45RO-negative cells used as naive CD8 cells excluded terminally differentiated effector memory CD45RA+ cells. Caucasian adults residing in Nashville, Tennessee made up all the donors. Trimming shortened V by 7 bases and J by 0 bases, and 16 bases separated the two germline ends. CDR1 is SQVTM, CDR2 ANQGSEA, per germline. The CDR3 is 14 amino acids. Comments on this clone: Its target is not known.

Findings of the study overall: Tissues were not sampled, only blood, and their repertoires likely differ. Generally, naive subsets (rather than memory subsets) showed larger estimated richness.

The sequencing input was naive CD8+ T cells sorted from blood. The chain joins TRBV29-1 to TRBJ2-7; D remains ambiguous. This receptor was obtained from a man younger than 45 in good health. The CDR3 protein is CSAAAALTSYEQYF. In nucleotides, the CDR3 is TGCAGCGCCGCGGCAGCCCTAACCTCCTACGAGCAGTACTTC.